These 5 T cell receptor beta chains came from one sample sequenced in a study of blood T cell repertoires in COVID-19. Method: immunoSEQ multiplex PCR; TCRdb's copy keeps in-frame clones and lacks some. Of over 200,000 clones listed, about 87% are singletons. What was sequenced was peripheral blood. These receptors were taken from a man aged 55 to 70 who had recovered from COVID-19.

This clone was counted a few times. The chain carries TRBV18 and TRBJ2-7, with no clear D. V gave up 3 bases and J gave up 3 bases, with 9 bases separating them. From germline, CDR1 is KGHSH and CDR2 LQKENI. The CDR3 consists of 13 residues. CDR3 coding DNA: TGTGCCAGCTCACCGATTACGGGCTACGAGCAGTACTTC. This gives the protein CASSPITGYEQYF.

V usage is TRBV14 and J usage is TRBJ1-4, with 7 bases aligning to TRBD1. From germline, CDR1 is SGHDN and CDR2 FVKESK. The CDR3 loop spans 17 amino acids. V gave up 3 bases and J gave up 3 bases; unmatched junction bases: 10. CDR3 sequence: CASSQLPGQWANEKLFF. CDR3 DNA sequence: TGTGCCAGCAGCCAGCTTCCGGGACAGTGGGCTAATGAAAAACTGTTTTTT.

This clone was observed once. The chain has TRBV11-2 and TRBJ1-2; 7 bases align to TRBD1. The V segment lost 5 bases and the J segment 4 bases; nucleotides outside the gene matches: 13. CDR3 length equals 16 residues. CDR1 is SGHAT, CDR2 FQNNGV, per germline. This chain's CDR3 is CASSPSVDRLIYGYTF. The CDR3 bases are TGTGCCAGCAGCCCCTCCGTGGACAGGTTAATCTATGGCTACACCTTC.

This clone was detected once. The genes are TRBV19 and TRBJ2-7, with 12 bases identical to TRBD2. CDR1 and CDR2 from the germline V gene are LNHDA and SQIVND (reference sequence). Trimming removed 6 bases from V and 2 bases from J; junction bases left unmatched: 2. The CDR3 has 14 amino acids. The CDR3 is CASRTSGGPYEQYF. The CDR3, as DNA: TGTGCCAGTAGGACTAGCGGGGGACCCTACGAGCAGTACTTC.

This clone was counted a single time. The chain is built from TRBV4-2 and TRBJ2-1; 7 positions match TRBD2. Germline values: CDR1 LGHNA, CDR2 YNFKEQ. There are 13 residues in the CDR3. V was clipped by 3 bases and J by 8 bases; unmatched bases: 4. CDR3 region: CASSQIRGDEQFF. Written as DNA, the CDR3 is TGTGCCAGCAGCCAGATCCGGGGGGATGAGCAGTTCTTC.